These T cell receptor beta chains were read from a single sample in a study of OX40 agonist ivuxolimab in advanced cancers. TCRdb's table, derived via immunoSEQ multiplex PCR, lists solely in-frame clones and lacks some. This sample has about 79,000 clones, with 90% found just once. The source was CD4+ or CD8+ T cells sorted from blood, collected in a trial of the OX40 agonist ivuxolimab. The receptor source for this set is an adult with an advanced solid tumor such as melanoma, head and neck, liver or kidney cancer. Each CDR3 is given with its conserved first and last residue. Fields, in order: CDR3 length, V gene, J gene, clone size, D gene, CDR3 protein, CDR3 DNA. A D gene is named only where the DNA matches it firmly. Expanded clones get a size class; other rows say once, few or many, or leave the size out.

CDR3 length: 13; V gene: TRBV10-3; J gene: TRBJ2-2; clone size: few; D gene: TRBD1; CDR3 protein: CAISGTGAGELFF; CDR3 DNA: TGTGCCATCAGTGGGACAGGGGCCGGGGAGCTGTTTTTT
CDR3 length: 15; V gene: TRBV9; J gene: TRBJ2-5; clone size: NA; D gene: NA; CDR3 protein: CASSVGSPLRETQYF; CDR3 DNA: TGTGCCAGCAGCGTAGGGTCTCCTCTAAGAGAGACCCAGTACTTC
CDR3 length: 16; V gene: TRBV14; J gene: TRBJ2-3; clone size: NA; D gene: TRBD2; CDR3 protein: CASSHLGLAGTDTQYF; CDR3 DNA: TGTGCCAGCAGCCACCTAGGACTAGCGGGCACAGATACGCAGTATTTT
CDR3 length: 15; V gene: TRBV6-6; J gene: TRBJ2-5; clone size: NA; D gene: TRBD1; CDR3 protein: CASTLDRGRPETQYF; CDR3 DNA: TGTGCCAGCACCCTGGACAGGGGGCGACCAGAGACCCAGTACTTC
CDR3 length: 15; V gene: TRBV6-6; J gene: TRBJ1-2; clone size: NA; D gene: TRBD1; CDR3 protein: CASSSARTGGYGYTF; CDR3 DNA: TGTGCCAGCAGTTCTGCCCGGACAGGGGGCTATGGCTACACCTTC
CDR3 length: 14; V gene: TRBV28; J gene: TRBJ1-2; clone size: once; D gene: NA; CDR3 protein: CASSLAVSGFGYTF; CDR3 DNA: TGTGCCAGCAGTTTAGCGGTCTCAGGGTTTGGCTACACCTTC
CDR3 length: 15; V gene: TRBV25-1; J gene: TRBJ2-1; clone size: NA; D gene: NA; CDR3 protein: CASSSRQHTYNEQFF; CDR3 DNA: TGTGCCAGCAGTTCCCGACAGCATACCTACAATGAGCAGTTCTTC
CDR3 length: 14; V gene: TRBV5-5; J gene: TRBJ1-5; clone size: NA; D gene: NA; CDR3 protein: CASSSKTGNQPQHF; CDR3 DNA: TGTGCCAGCAGCTCGAAGACAGGTAATCAGCCCCAGCATTTT
CDR3 length: 13; V gene: TRBV5-5; J gene: TRBJ1-4; clone size: NA; D gene: NA; CDR3 protein: CASSTDSLEKLFF; CDR3 DNA: TGTGCCAGCAGCACGGACAGCCTAGAAAAACTGTTTTTT
CDR3 length: 13; V gene: TRBV30; J gene: TRBJ2-7; clone size: NA; D gene: NA; CDR3 protein: CAWSATGAYEQYF; CDR3 DNA: TGTGCCTGGAGTGCCACCGGAGCCTACGAGCAGTACTTC
CDR3 length: 13; V gene: TRBV5-4; J gene: TRBJ1-2; clone size: NA; D gene: NA; CDR3 protein: CASSPTGWGGYTF; CDR3 DNA: TGTGCCAGCAGCCCTACAGGGTGGGGTGGCTACACCTTC
CDR3 length: 16; V gene: TRBV5-4; J gene: TRBJ2-5; clone size: NA; D gene: TRBD2; CDR3 protein: CASSPSSGGRGETQYF; CDR3 DNA: TGTGCCAGCAGCCCCTCTAGCGGGGGGCGAGGGGAGACCCAGTACTTC
CDR3 length: 15; V gene: TRBV19; J gene: TRBJ1-2; clone size: NA; D gene: TRBD1; CDR3 protein: CASSIARTGTYGYTF; CDR3 DNA: TGTGCCAGTAGTATAGCCCGGACAGGGACCTATGGCTACACCTTC
CDR3 length: 14; V gene: TRBV7-9; J gene: TRBJ1-3; clone size: NA; D gene: NA; CDR3 protein: CASSLAESGNTIYF; CDR3 DNA: TGTGCCAGCAGCTTAGCAGAGTCTGGAAACACCATATATTTT
CDR3 length: 10; V gene: TRBV11-2; J gene: TRBJ1-1; clone size: few; D gene: NA; CDR3 protein: CASSLDFGSF; CDR3 DNA: TGTGCCAGCAGCTTAGATTTCGGGTCCTTT
CDR3 length: 17; V gene: TRBV14; J gene: TRBJ1-6; clone size: few; D gene: TRBD1; CDR3 protein: CASSQRLGQPNNSPLHF; CDR3 DNA: TGTGCCAGCAGCCAACGATTGGGACAGCCCAATAATTCACCCCTCCACTTT
CDR3 length: 15; V gene: TRBV9; J gene: TRBJ2-7; clone size: NA; D gene: NA; CDR3 protein: CASSVRAGLVYEQYF; CDR3 DNA: TGTGCCAGCAGCGTTCGCGCAGGGTTGGTCTACGAGCAGTACTTC
CDR3 length: 15; V gene: TRBV5-1; J gene: TRBJ2-1; clone size: NA; D gene: NA; CDR3 protein: CASSTGHSSYNEQFF; CDR3 DNA: TGCGCCAGCAGCACTGGACATAGCTCCTACAATGAGCAGTTCTTC
CDR3 length: 15; V gene: TRBV2; J gene: TRBJ2-1; clone size: NA; D gene: TRBD2; CDR3 protein: CASSPTSGGSNEQFF; CDR3 DNA: TGTGCCAGCAGTCCAACTAGCGGGGGATCTAATGAGCAGTTCTTC
CDR3 length: 14; V gene: TRBV6-6; J gene: TRBJ1-6; clone size: NA; D gene: TRBD1; CDR3 protein: CASSPGQGYSPLHF; CDR3 DNA: TGTGCCAGCAGTCCGGGACAGGGTTATTCACCCCTCCACTTT
CDR3 length: 13; V gene: TRBV5-1; J gene: TRBJ2-3; clone size: NA; D gene: NA; CDR3 protein: CASSSASTDTQYF; CDR3 DNA: TGCGCCAGCAGCTCCGCAAGCACAGATACGCAGTATTTT
CDR3 length: 13; V gene: TRBV6-5; J gene: TRBJ1-1; clone size: NA; D gene: NA; CDR3 protein: CASAPAMGTEAFF; CDR3 DNA: TGTGCCAGCGCCCCGGCTATGGGGACTGAAGCTTTCTTT
CDR3 length: 20; V gene: TRBV19; J gene: TRBJ1-1; clone size: NA; D gene: TRBD1; CDR3 protein: CASTKRSGLGTGTMNTEAFF; CDR3 DNA: TGTGCCAGTACCAAACGGTCGGGCCTAGGGACAGGGACAATGAACACTGAAGCTTTCTTT
CDR3 length: 12; V gene: TRBV6-6; J gene: TRBJ1-4; clone size: NA; D gene: NA; CDR3 protein: CASKIDEGAVYF; CDR3 DNA: TGTGCCAGCAAGATAGACGAGGGAGCGGTATATTTT
CDR3 length: 15; V gene: TRBV5-1; J gene: TRBJ1-4; clone size: NA; D gene: NA; CDR3 protein: CASSLSGGAREKLFF; CDR3 DNA: TGCGCCAGCAGCTTGAGTGGGGGGGCGAGAGAAAAACTGTTTTTT
CDR3 length: 15; V gene: TRBV6-6; J gene: TRBJ1-6; clone size: NA; D gene: NA; CDR3 protein: CASSYLGGENSPLHF; CDR3 DNA: TGTGCCAGCAGTTACTTAGGGGGAGAGAATTCACCCCTCCACTTT
CDR3 length: 15; V gene: TRBV19; J gene: TRBJ1-5; clone size: NA; D gene: TRBD1; CDR3 protein: CASSTTGGAGQPQHF; CDR3 DNA: TGTGCCAGTAGTACCACAGGGGGCGCGGGTCAGCCCCAGCATTTT
CDR3 length: 15; V gene: TRBV2; J gene: TRBJ2-5; clone size: once; D gene: NA; CDR3 protein: CASSESQGFGETQYF; CDR3 DNA: TGTGCCAGCAGTGAATCCCAGGGATTCGGAGAGACCCAGTACTTC